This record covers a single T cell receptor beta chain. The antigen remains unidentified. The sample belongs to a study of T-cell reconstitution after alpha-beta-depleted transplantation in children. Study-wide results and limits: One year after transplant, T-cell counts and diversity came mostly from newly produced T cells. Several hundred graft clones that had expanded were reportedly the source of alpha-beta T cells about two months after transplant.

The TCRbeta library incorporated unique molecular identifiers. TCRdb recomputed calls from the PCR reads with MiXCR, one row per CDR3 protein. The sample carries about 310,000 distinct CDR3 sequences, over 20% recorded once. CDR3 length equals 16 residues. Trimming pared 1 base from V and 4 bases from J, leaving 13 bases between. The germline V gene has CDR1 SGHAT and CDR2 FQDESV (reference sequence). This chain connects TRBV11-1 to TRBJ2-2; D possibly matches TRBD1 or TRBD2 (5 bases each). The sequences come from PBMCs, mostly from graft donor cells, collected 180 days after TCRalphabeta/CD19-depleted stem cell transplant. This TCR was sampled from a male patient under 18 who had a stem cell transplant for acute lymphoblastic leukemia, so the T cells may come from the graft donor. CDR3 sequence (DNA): TGTGCCAGCAGCTTAGAGCCCGGGGCGTTCACCGGGGAGCTGTTTTTT. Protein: CASSLEPGAFTGELFF.